This TCR beta chain was sequenced for a study of blood T cell repertoires in COVID-19. At the level of the study: Collection of acute and convalescent COVID-19 samples took place in the United States, Italy and Spain.

Only one count was recorded for this clone. One Seattle source followed patients from active infection through their disease course. Per the authors' pipeline: Nucleated cell counts were estimated from reference gene primer amplification. This table comes from immunoSEQ multiplex PCR, and its TCRdb copy is limited to in-frame clones, with some not included. The V and J calls and the clone size are those of that table, but D and trimming were determined from the DNA. The sample lists approximately 330,000 clones; roughly 87% were seen once. Looked up from germline, CDR1 is MDHEN and CDR2 is SYDVKM. The CDR3 totals 14 residues. Trimming removed 11 bases at V and 0 bases at J, with 14 bases between.

The J gene is TRBJ1-5, the V gene TRBV28; D is unclear. The clonotype was recovered from a man between 25 and 39 years old with COVID-19, enrolled during active disease. The material sequenced was peripheral blood. CDR3 in DNA: TGTGCCTCTCGGGTCATCTATAGCAATCAGCCCCAGCATTTT. Translated, it gives CASRVIYSNQPQHF.